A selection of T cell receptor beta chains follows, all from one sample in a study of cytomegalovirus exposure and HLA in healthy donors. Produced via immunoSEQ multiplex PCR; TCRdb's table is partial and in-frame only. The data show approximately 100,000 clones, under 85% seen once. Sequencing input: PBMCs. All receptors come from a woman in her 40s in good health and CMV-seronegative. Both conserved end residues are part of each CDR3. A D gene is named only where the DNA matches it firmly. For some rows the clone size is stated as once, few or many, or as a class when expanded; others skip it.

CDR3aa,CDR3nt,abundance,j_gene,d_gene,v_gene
CASSWNPGQSYEQYF,TGTGCCAGCAGTTGGAATCCGGGACAGAGTTACGAGCAGTACTTC,.,TRBJ2-7,TRBD1,TRBV2
CASRLFGSSGTSQTQYF,TGCGCCAGCAGGCTATTCGGTAGTAGCGGGACGTCGCAGACCCAGTACTTC,few,TRBJ2-5,TRBD2,TRBV5-1
CASSQDQSDRASGNTIYF,TGCGCCAGCAGCCAAGATCAGTCGGACAGGGCGTCTGGAAACACCATATATTTT,once,TRBJ1-3,TRBD1,TRBV4-3
CASSLAGTNEKLFF,TGTGCCAGCAGCTTAGCCGGGACTAATGAAAAACTGTTTTTT,.,TRBJ1-4,.,TRBV7-2
CASSDPTAGNIQYF,TGTGCCAGCAGTGATCCAACCGCCGGAAACATTCAGTACTTC,.,TRBJ2-4,.,TRBV6-1
CASSPPSGSGYEQYF,TGTGCCAGCAGCCCTCCTAGCGGGAGTGGGTACGAGCAGTACTTC,.,TRBJ2-7,TRBD2,TRBV11-2
CASSIDRTRRDTQYF,TGTGCCAGTAGTATAGATCGAACTAGAAGAGATACGCAGTATTTT,.,TRBJ2-3,.,TRBV19
CATSRVTSKETQYF,TGTGCCACCAGCAGAGTCACTAGCAAAGAGACCCAGTACTTC,.,TRBJ2-5,.,TRBV15
CASSLAASGGTYYEQYF,TGCGCCAGCAGCTTGGCGGCTAGCGGGGGTACGTACTACGAGCAGTACTTC,.,TRBJ2-7,TRBD2,TRBV5-1
CASSVHPDRSSYNEQFF,TGTGCCAGCAGTGTACACCCGGACAGATCCTCCTACAATGAGCAGTTCTTC,.,TRBJ2-1,.,TRBV6-1
CASSDNTGASPLHF,TGCGCCAGCAGCGATAATACAGGGGCTTCACCCCTCCACTTT,.,TRBJ1-6,TRBD1,TRBV5-1
CASSPGLAGVNEQFF,TGCGCCAGCAGCCCGGGACTAGCGGGGGTCAATGAGCAGTTCTTC,.,TRBJ2-1,TRBD2,TRBV5-1
CASSPGGTGEQYF,TGTGCCAGCAGCCCGGGGGGGACGGGTGAGCAGTACTTC,.,TRBJ2-7,TRBD2,TRBV7-3
CASTMRVQNEKLFF,TGTGCCAGCACCATGAGGGTACAGAATGAAAAACTGTTTTTT,.,TRBJ1-4,.,TRBV6-5
CASGTGGYEQYF,TGCGCCAGCGGGACAGGGGGATACGAGCAGTACTTC,.,TRBJ2-7,TRBD1,TRBV5-1
CASSPRSGETQYF,TGTGCCAGCAGCCCCCGAAGCGGAGAGACCCAGTACTTC,.,TRBJ2-5,.,TRBV11-1
CASSQEGSGLRTDTQYF,TGCGCCAGCAGCCAAGAAGGATCGGGACTCCGCACAGATACGCAGTATTTT,.,TRBJ2-3,.,TRBV4-3
CASKKIAGAGEQYF,TGTGCCAGTAAAAAAATAGCGGGAGCGGGCGAGCAGTACTTC,.,TRBJ2-7,TRBD2,TRBV19
CASSLNTGLTEAFF,TGTGCCAGCTCACTAAATACAGGGCTCACTGAAGCTTTCTTT,.,TRBJ1-1,.,TRBV18
CASSGDTHTEAFF,TGTGCCAGCAGTGGTGACACCCACACTGAAGCTTTCTTT,.,TRBJ1-1,.,TRBV2